This record looks at one TCR beta chain sequence and its context. Its antigen is unknown. The data were produced by immunoSEQ multiplex PCR, yet TCRdb's version contains in-frame clones alone and is incomplete. Among millions of clones listed, just over 90% were seen once. Germline values: CDR1 MNHNS, CDR2 SASEGT. Trimming pared 2 bases from V and 5 bases from J, leaving 21 bases between. CDR3 length: 17 amino acids. This entry is derived from a study of shared clonotypes between healthy human individuals. Study results and limitations: Four donors had 5% to 6.5% of their naive CD4 clonotypes in common. Among non-shared clonotypes, generation probabilities were lower than among those shared by all four donors. What naive subsets generally showed was a larger estimated richness than memory subsets showed.

The sequence was obtained from a man younger than 35 in good health. Sequencing was carried out using naive CD4+ T cells sorted from blood. The subset is: CD45RA+ positively selected. This rearrangement joins TRBV6-1 to TRBJ1-2; D is perhaps TRBD1 (6 bases). The CDR3 reads CASSEIGGSVGLYGYTF. CDR3 DNA sequence: TGTGCCAGCAGTGAAATCGGGGGCTCGGTGGGCCTTTATGGCTACACCTTC.